Listed below are T cell receptor beta chains from one sample, sequenced in a study of T-cell reconstitution after alpha-beta-depleted transplantation in children. Via MiXCR, TCRdb re-called the PCR reads, giving one row per CDR3 protein. The sample holds 490,000 or so distinct CDR3 sequences; about 10% are singletons and the top ten take around 2.2%. The sample here was PBMCs, taken before TCRalphabeta/CD19-depleted stem cell transplant. The origin of the receptors is a child aged 2-15 years with inherited bone marrow failure, due to receive a stem cell transplant. Each CDR3 is given with its conserved first and last residue. The D gene is left open where the match is weak. Rows give clone size only sometimes, using once, few, many, or a class for an expanded clone.

D gene	V gene	J gene	clone size	CDR3 protein	CDR3 DNA
.	TRBV5-1	TRBJ2-3	many	CASSLDRQSDTQYF	TGCGCCAGCAGCTTGGACCGGCAATCAGATACGCAGTATTTT
.	TRBV30	TRBJ2-3	few	CAWRALLRDTQYF	TGTGCCTGGAGAGCCTTACTGAGGGATACGCAGTATTTT
.	TRBV10-1	TRBJ2-1	.	CASSNPRSSYNEQFF	TGCGCCAGCAGTAATCCAAGGAGCTCCTACAATGAGCAGTTCTTC
TRBD1	TRBV12-3/TRBV12-4	TRBJ2-1	many	CASVQGAYNEQFF	TGTGCCAGCGTCCAGGGGGCCTACAATGAGCAGTTCTTC
.	TRBV11-2	TRBJ2-3	many	CASSSQFGADTQYF	TGTGCCAGCAGCTCCCAATTTGGGGCAGATACGCAGTATTTT
.	TRBV10-3	TRBJ2-2	.	CAMGPGLLSRELFF	TGTGCCATGGGCCCAGGCCTCCTCTCCCGGGAGCTGTTTTTT
.	TRBV6-2/TRBV6-3	TRBJ1-1	many	CASTTPGEAFF	TGTGCCAGCACCACTCCAGGTGAAGCTTTCTTT
.	TRBV4-3	TRBJ2-1	many	CASSQDRGEVYEQFF	TGCGCCAGCAGCCAAGATCGGGGCGAGGTCTATGAGCAGTTCTTC
.	TRBV7-8	TRBJ2-2	many	CASSLYNWPNTGELFF	TGTGCCAGCAGCTTATATAATTGGCCGAACACCGGGGAGCTGTTTTTT
TRBD2	TRBV7-9	TRBJ2-7	many	CASSLGLAGVMYEQYF	TGTGCCAGCAGCTTAGGCCTAGCGGGAGTTATGTACGAGCAGTACTTC
.	TRBV7-2	TRBJ2-2	many	CASTPGVRTGELFF	TGTGCCAGCACCCCGGGAGTCAGGACCGGGGAGCTGTTTTTT
.	TRBV4-3	TRBJ2-7	many	CASSRGTADYYEQYF	TGCGCCAGCAGCCGAGGGACCGCGGACTATTACGAGCAGTACTTC
TRBD2	TRBV5-1	TRBJ2-2	many	CASSLELAGAETGELFF	TGCGCCAGCAGCTTGGAACTAGCGGGAGCGGAAACCGGGGAGCTGTTTTTT
TRBD1	TRBV12-3/TRBV12-4	TRBJ1-6	many	CASSDRVGYSPLHF	TGTGCCAGCAGTGACAGGGTGGGGTATTCACCCCTCCACTTT
TRBD1	TRBV9	TRBJ2-1	.	CASSPGQAGNEQFF	TGTGCCAGCAGCCCCGGACAGGCCGGCAATGAGCAGTTCTTC
.	TRBV6-5	TRBJ1-1	many	CASSYADEDTEAFF	TGTGCCAGCAGTTACGCTGACGAAGACACTGAAGCTTTCTTT
.	TRBV7-2	TRBJ2-7	many	CASSADRYSYEQYF	TGTGCCAGCAGCGCCGACAGGTACTCCTACGAGCAGTACTTC
.	TRBV5-4	TRBJ2-7	.	CASSLNLATSSYEQYF	TGTGCCAGCAGCCTCAACCTAGCGACGAGCTCCTACGAGCAGTACTTC
.	TRBV12-3/TRBV12-4	TRBJ1-1	many	CASSCLPTPDSPRGEAFF	TGTGCCAGCAGTTGCCTTCCTACGCCTGACAGCCCTAGGGGTGAAGCTTTCTTT
.	TRBV27	TRBJ2-1	many	CASSRVWNEQFF	TGTGCCAGCAGCCGTGTTTGGAATGAGCAGTTCTTC
TRBD2	TRBV29-1	TRBJ2-2	few	CSVETTISGSTGELFF	TGCAGCGTTGAAACCACAATCAGCGGGAGCACCGGGGAGCTGTTTTTT
TRBD2	TRBV11-2	TRBJ2-6	many	CASSLDGLTGGSGANVLTF	TGTGCCAGCAGCTTAGATGGTCTGACGGGGGGCTCTGGGGCCAACGTCCTGACTTTC
.	TRBV5-1	TRBJ1-2	many	CASSPKQGLNYGYTF	TGCGCCAGCAGCCCTAAACAGGGACTTAACTATGGCTACACCTTC
TRBD1	TRBV5-1	TRBJ2-7	many	CASSPSTGNYEQYF	TGCGCCAGCAGCCCATCGACAGGGAACTACGAGCAGTACTTC
.	TRBV10-3	TRBJ2-1	many	CAISPPGAPYNEQFF	TGTGCCATCAGTCCCCCAGGGGCACCCTACAATGAGCAGTTCTTC
.	TRBV7-2	TRBJ2-1	few	CASSPQAGRSHEQFF	TGTGCCAGCAGCCCACAGGCGGGAAGATCCCATGAGCAGTTCTTC
TRBD2	TRBV7-9	TRBJ2-3	many	CASSSLGLNTDTQYF	TGTGCCAGCAGCAGTTTGGGACTAAACACAGATACGCAGTATTTT
TRBD2	TRBV10-3	TRBJ2-2	many	CAISDLTGTSGRTGELFF	TGTGCCATCAGTGACCTGACCGGGACTAGCGGGAGAACCGGGGAGCTGTTTTTT
TRBD2	TRBV10-3	TRBJ2-1	many	CAISERLLAGEDNEQFF	TGTGCCATCAGCGAAAGACTATTAGCGGGAGAGGACAATGAGCAGTTCTTC
.	TRBV7-2	TRBJ2-2	few	CASISHSSIGGELFF	TGTGCCAGCATCTCACACAGTTCGATAGGCGGGGAGCTGTTTTTT
TRBD1	TRBV7-8	TRBJ2-7	.	CASSFPGQGAYEQYF	TGTGCCAGCAGCTTTCCGGGACAGGGGGCCTACGAGCAGTACTTC
TRBD1	TRBV7-2	TRBJ1-6	many	CASMRQGIFPTLHF	TGTGCCAGCATGCGACAGGGAATCTTCCCTACCCTCCACTTT
TRBD2	TRBV28	TRBJ2-1	few	CASSSLRLAVGVKQFF	TGTGCCAGCAGTTCACTCAGACTAGCGGTGGGGGTTAAGCAGTTCTTC
TRBD2	TRBV4-3	TRBJ2-1	.	CASSAYGRERSEQFF	TGCGCCAGCAGTGCCTATGGGCGGGAGAGGTCTGAGCAGTTCTTC
.	TRBV5-1	TRBJ1-5	many	CASSLEGGEPQHF	TGCGCCAGCAGCTTGGAGGGGGGGGAACCCCAGCATTTT
.	TRBV12-3/TRBV12-4	TRBJ2-5	many	CASSLALYQETQYF	TGTGCCAGCAGTTTAGCGCTATACCAAGAGACCCAGTACTTC
TRBD1	TRBV28	TRBJ2-3	many	CASSPGGTSTDTQYF	TGTGCCAGCAGCCCAGGGGGCACTAGCACAGATACGCAGTATTTT
TRBD1	TRBV29-1	TRBJ2-5	many	CSVFPLTGKETQYF	TGCAGCGTTTTCCCCTTGACAGGGAAAGAGACCCAGTACTTC
TRBD2	TRBV5-1	TRBJ2-1	many	CASSLATSVFTSYNEQFF	TGCGCCAGCAGCTTGGCTACTAGCGTATTCACCTCCTACAATGAGCAGTTCTTC
TRBD1	TRBV5-1	TRBJ1-1	many	CASSLAGGQLMNTEAFF	TGCGCCAGCAGCTTGGCCGGGGGACAGCTAATGAACACTGAAGCTTTCTTT
.	TRBV27	TRBJ1-5	many	CASSPRPGLWDQPQHF	TGTGCCAGCAGTCCCCGTCCGGGACTATGGGATCAGCCCCAGCATTTT
.	TRBV10-3	TRBJ2-2	many	CAIAGTDGELFF	TGTGCCATCGCAGGGACTGACGGGGAGCTGTTTTTT
.	TRBV27	TRBJ1-1	many	CASSYRVEAFF	TGTGCCAGCAGCTACAGGGTTGAAGCTTTCTTT
.	TRBV5-1	TRBJ2-7	few	CASSLFRGYEQYF	TGCGCCAGCAGCTTATTTAGAGGTTACGAGCAGTACTTC
.	TRBV29-1	TRBJ2-2	many	CSVEGGASENYGELFF	TGCAGCGTTGAAGGCGGGGCTTCGGAAAATTACGGGGAGCTGTTTTTT
.	TRBV16	TRBJ2-2	many	CASSQIRNTGELFF	TGTGCCAGCAGCCAAATTAGGAACACCGGGGAGCTGTTTTTT
.	TRBV30	TRBJ2-6	many	CAWSLAAGANVLTF	TGTGCCTGGAGTCTTGCAGCTGGGGCCAACGTCCTGACTTTC
.	TRBV20-1	TRBJ1-2	many	CSARRGTF	TGCAGTGCTAGAAGGGGCACCTTC
.	TRBV20-1	TRBJ1-4	many	CSARGYDSSIF	TGCAGTGCTAGAGGATACGACAGCTCGATTTTT
TRBD2	TRBV18	TRBJ2-1	few	CASSPGLAGGAPYNEQFF	TGTGCCAGCTCACCGGGACTAGCGGGAGGAGCTCCCTACAATGAGCAGTTCTTC
TRBD1	TRBV28	TRBJ1-4	many	CASRNSLGGLKPFF	TGTGCCAGCAGGAATTCGTTAGGGGGCCTAAAGCCGTTTTTT
TRBD2	TRBV10-3	TRBJ2-2	many	CAISDAGLAATGELFF	TGTGCCATCAGTGACGCGGGACTAGCGGCCACCGGGGAGCTGTTTTTT